This passage covers 14 T cell receptor beta chains from one sample sequenced in a study of PD-L1 blockade in urothelial cancer (TCRdb year 2017). The meaning of the sample's time point label: pretreatment peripheral blood. The library came from the immunoSEQ multiplex PCR assay. TCRdb retrieved this table from immuneACCESS and kept in-frame rearrangements only. Not all clones are present; in checked studies, unresolved V genes account for under half, and no reason is known for the remainder. The sample table holds tens of thousands of clones, of which around 75% were seen once. The ten largest clones represent about 4% of the sample. The starting material was PBMCs, obtained around atezolizumab (anti-PD-L1) treatment. The source is a man in his sixties or seventies with urothelial cancer.

The gene calls are TRBV11-2 and TRBJ2-5; D might be TRBD1 (7 bases). Trimming removed 5 bases from V and 2 bases from J, with 24 bases in between. The CDR3 consists of 18 residues. CDR1 is SGHAT and CDR2 is FQNNGV in the germline V gene. CDR3 amino acids: CASSIKGAGGLGQETQYF. Here the CDR3 DNA reads TGTGCCAGCAGCATAAAAGGGGCAGGGGGGCTTGGGCAAGAGACCCAGTACTTC.

By share of the sample, this clone is medium-sized. Other DNA sequences in the same sample also yield this CDR3. J is TRBJ2-1 and V is TRBV29-1; TRBD1 matches at 7 bases. CDR3 length equals 15 residues. From germline, CDR1 is SQVTM and CDR2 ANQGSEA. Trimming removed 1 base from V and 0 bases from J; junction bases left unmatched: 3. CDR3 nucleotide sequence: TGCAGCGTTGAAGTCTGGGACAGCTCCTACAATGAGCAGTTCTTC. Protein sequence: CSVEVWDSSYNEQFF.

The V and J genes are TRBV7-9 and TRBJ2-7; the match to TRBD1 covers 7 bases. CDR1 is SEHNR, CDR2 FQNEAQ, per germline (reference sequence). The CDR3 totals 15 residues. Losses at the gene ends were 1 base for V and 3 bases for J; bases not matched to a gene: 6. CDR3 amino acids: CASSLDGYRGYEQYF. CDR3 DNA: TGTGCCAGCAGCTTAGACGGATACAGGGGCTACGAGCAGTACTTC.

This clone is a singleton in its sample. The chain has TRBV2 and TRBJ2-2; 7 nucleotides align to TRBD1. Germline CDR1 is SNHLY and CDR2 is FYNNEI. CDR3 length: 15 residues. The V segment lost 4 bases and the J segment 5 bases; nucleotides outside the gene matches: 7. The CDR3: CASSGGTALTGELFF. The CDR3 DNA follows: TGTGCCAGCAGTGGAGGGACAGCCCTTACCGGGGAGCTGTTTTTT. The entire variable domain, with the rest obtained from reference TRBV2 and TRBJ2-2, is as follows: EPEVTQTPSHQVTQMGQEVILRCVPISNHLYFYWYRQILGQKVEFLVSFYNNEISEKSEIFDDQFSVERPDGSNFTLKIRSTKLEDSAMYFCASSGGTALTGELFFGEGSRLTVL.

This chain joins TRBV4-1 and TRBJ1-2; possibly TRBD1 for D (6 bases). With 4 bases removed from V and 6 bases from J, the gap between germline ends came to 15 bases. Germline CDR1 is MGHRA and CDR2 is YSYEKL. The length of the CDR3 is 14 residues. The CDR3 loop reads CASSRWGTKDGYTF. CDR3 sequence (DNA): TGCGCCAGCAGCCGCTGGGGGACAAAGGATGGCTACACCTTC.

This clone was seen only a few times. The V call is TRBV7-3, the J call TRBJ2-2; 12 nucleotides match TRBD2. CDR3 length: 17 amino acids. V lost 5 bases and J lost 4; bases outside the gene matches: 8. Germline values: CDR1 SGHTA, CDR2 FQGTGA. The CDR3 reads CASSPTGTSGLTGELFF. CDR3 nucleotide sequence: TGTGCCAGCAGCCCCACCGGGACTAGCGGGCTCACCGGGGAGCTGTTTTTT.

This sequence joins TRBV7-9 and TRBJ2-6, with D maybe TRBD1 (6 bases). V was cut by 5 bases and J by 4 bases, with 12 bases left in between. Germline CDR1 SEHNR, CDR2 FQNEAQ (reference sequence). This CDR3 has 15 amino acids. Here the CDR3 reads CASSPGQSGANVLTF. The CDR3, as DNA: TGTGCCAGCAGCCCCGGACAGTCAGGGGCCAACGTCCTGACTTTC.

The chain has TRBV2 and TRBJ1-4, with 9 bases aligning to TRBD1. The CDR3 totals 14 residues. V was clipped by 7 bases and J by 7 bases; unmatched bases: 7. Germline loops: CDR1 SNHLY, CDR2 FYNNEI. The CDR3, as DNA: TGTGCCAGCAATTCGGGACAGGGTTCTGAAAAACTGTTTTTT. Translating gives CASNSGQGSEKLFF.

J is TRBJ1-2 and V is TRBV5-1; D is possibly TRBD1 (6 bases). The V and J ends lost 4 bases and 7 bases respectively, with 20 bases between them. This CDR3 is built from 15 residues. CDR1 and CDR2 from the germline V gene are SGHRS and YFSETQ. The CDR3, as DNA: TGCGCCAGCAGCCCGGACAGTGCCCCAGCAGGTGGCTACACCTTC. This gives the protein CASSPDSAPAGGYTF. The whole variable domain, remainder taken from reference TRBV5-1 and TRBJ1-2, is KAGVTQTPRYLIKTRGQQVTLSCSPISGHRSVSWYQQTPGQGLQFLFEYFSETQRNKGNFPGRFSGRQFSNSRSEMNVSTLELGDSALYLCASSPDSAPAGGYTFGSGTRLTVV.

This clone was observed a single time. The chain links TRBV27 to TRBJ2-7, with D perhaps matching TRBD1 (6 bases). The CDR3 runs to 15 residues. Germline loops: CDR1 MNHEY, CDR2 SMNVEV (reference sequence). V was cut by 5 bases and J by 2 bases, with 16 bases left in between. CDR3 sequence: CASSIRRDTPYEQYF. DNA for the CDR3: TGTGCCAGCAGTATTCGTCGGGACACTCCCTACGAGCAGTACTTC.

This clone was seen just once. The chain combines TRBV27 with TRBJ1-1; perhaps TRBD1 as D (5 bases). This CDR3 comprises 15 residues. From germline, CDR1 is MNHEY and CDR2 SMNVEV (reference sequence). Trimming took 0 bases from V and 5 from J, leaving 13 bases between them. The CDR3 region has the DNA TGTGCCAGCAGTTTATCAGGGCAGGGTTATACTGAAGCTTTCTTT. It specifies CASSLSGQGYTEAFF.

A few counts support this clone. The gene calls are TRBV18 and TRBJ2-1; D may be TRBD2 (5 bases). This CDR3 region has 12 residues. The germline V gene encodes CDR1 KGHSH and CDR2 LQKENI. The ends were cut back, 8 bases at V and 0 bases at J, with 5 bases in the middle. The CDR3 nucleotides read TGTGCCAGCGGGAGCTCCTACAATGAGCAGTTCTTC. Residues: CASGSSYNEQFF.

This chain uses TRBV27 with TRBJ2-7, with a tentative D call TRBD1 (6 bases). The CDR3 totals 14 residues. V lost 4 bases and J lost 2, with 12 bases in between. In germline, CDR1 is MNHEY, CDR2 SMNVEV (reference sequence). Written as DNA, the CDR3 is TGTGCCAGCAGTTCGATCGGACAGACCTACGAGCAGTACTTC. This encodes CASSSIGQTYEQYF.

This chain uses TRBV5-1 with TRBJ2-7; TRBD2 matches 9 bases. The CDR3 extends over 19 amino acids. V was clipped by 4 bases and J by 2 bases; unmatched bases: 19. Germline-derived CDR1 and CDR2 are SGHRS and YFSETQ. CDR3 region: CASSRGGGGGLAGAYEQYF. The CDR3, as DNA: TGCGCCAGCAGCCGGGGAGGTGGAGGGGGCTTAGCGGGGGCCTACGAGCAGTACTTC.